This T cell receptor (beta chain) stems from a study of blood T cell repertoires in COVID-19. On the study more broadly: The United States, Italy and Spain supplied acute and convalescent COVID-19 samples. In each case, the material was cDNA or gDNA derived from T cells, B-cell-depleted T cells, or PBMCs.

CDR1 and CDR2 from the germline V gene are SQVTM and ANQGSEA. The CDR3 covers 12 residues. V lost 5 bases, J lost 7 bases, and 12 bases lay in between. Original processing notes: Using reference gene primer amplification, nucleated cell counts were estimated. The protocol was immunoSEQ multiplex PCR, while the TCRdb copy is restricted to in-frame clones and leaves out a portion. V and J calls and clone size are as listed in that table; D and trimming were resolved from the DNA. The sample has 25,000 to 35,000 clones; about 80% are singletons. This chain joins TRBV29-1 and TRBJ2-1; no clear D. The clonotype was recovered from a man aged 70-80 years with active COVID-19. The sequencing sample was made of peripheral blood. Here the CDR3 reads CSVWAARNEQFF. CDR3 nucleotide sequence: TGCAGCGTTTGGGCAGCCCGAAATGAGCAGTTCTTC.